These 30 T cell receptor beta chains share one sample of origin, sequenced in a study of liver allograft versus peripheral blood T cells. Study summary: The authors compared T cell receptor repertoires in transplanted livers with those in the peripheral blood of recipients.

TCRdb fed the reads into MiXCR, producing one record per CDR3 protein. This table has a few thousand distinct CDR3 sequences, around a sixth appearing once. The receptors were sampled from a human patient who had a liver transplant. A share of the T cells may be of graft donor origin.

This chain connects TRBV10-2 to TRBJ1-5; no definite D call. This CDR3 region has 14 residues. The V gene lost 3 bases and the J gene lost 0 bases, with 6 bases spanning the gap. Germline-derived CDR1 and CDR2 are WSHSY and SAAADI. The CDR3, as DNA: TGCGCCAGCAGTGAAGGGAATAGCAATCAGCCCCAGCATTTT. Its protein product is CASSEGNSNQPQHF.

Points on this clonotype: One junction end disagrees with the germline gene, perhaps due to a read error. The CDR3 region is CASSQERDTQYF. The CDR3 DNA follows: TGTGCAAGCAGCCAGGAAAGGGATACCCAGTACTTC. The chain is built from TRBV14 and TRBJ2-5, with D unresolved. The CDR3 totals 12 residues. Germline V gene lookup returns CDR1 SGHDN and CDR2 FVKESK.

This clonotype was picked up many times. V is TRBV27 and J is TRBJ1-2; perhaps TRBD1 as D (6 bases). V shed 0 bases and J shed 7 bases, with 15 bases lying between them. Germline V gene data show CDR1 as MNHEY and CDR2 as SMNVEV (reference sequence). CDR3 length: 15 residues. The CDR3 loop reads CASSLSHRDPGGYTF. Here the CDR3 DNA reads TGTGCCAGCAGTTTATCCCACAGGGATCCGGGTGGCTACACCTTC.

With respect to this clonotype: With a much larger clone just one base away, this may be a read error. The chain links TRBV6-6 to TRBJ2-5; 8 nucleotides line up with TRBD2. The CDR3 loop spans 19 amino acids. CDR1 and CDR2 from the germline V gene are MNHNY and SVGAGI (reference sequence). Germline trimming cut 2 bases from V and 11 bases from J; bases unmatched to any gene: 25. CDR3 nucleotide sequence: TGTGCCAGCAGTTACCCAACCCACCCGGGAGGGCACTTCTACAATGAGCAGTACTTC. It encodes CASSYPTHPGGHFYNEQYF.

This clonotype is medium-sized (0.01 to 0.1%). DNA of the CDR3: TGCAGCGTTGATTTAGATAGTTTCGGCGAGCAGTACTTC. It is translated as CSVDLDSFGEQYF. The rearrangement uses TRBV29-1 and TRBJ2-7; no clear D. CDR3 size: 13 residues. The V and J ends lost 3 bases and 6 bases respectively, with 15 bases between them. CDR1 is SQVTM, CDR2 ANQGSEA, per germline.

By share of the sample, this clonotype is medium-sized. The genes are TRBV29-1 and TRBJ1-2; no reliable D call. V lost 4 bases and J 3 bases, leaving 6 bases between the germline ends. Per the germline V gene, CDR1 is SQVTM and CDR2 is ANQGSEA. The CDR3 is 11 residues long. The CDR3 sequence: CSVGVDYGYTF. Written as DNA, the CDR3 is TGCAGCGTTGGCGTCGACTATGGCTACACCTTC. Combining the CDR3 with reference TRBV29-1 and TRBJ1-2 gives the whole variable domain SAVISQKPSRDICQRGTSLTIQCQVDSQVTMMFWYRQQPGQSLTLIATANQGSEATYESGFVIDKFPISRPNLTFSTLTVSNMSPEDSSIYLCSVGVDYGYTFGSGTRLTVV.

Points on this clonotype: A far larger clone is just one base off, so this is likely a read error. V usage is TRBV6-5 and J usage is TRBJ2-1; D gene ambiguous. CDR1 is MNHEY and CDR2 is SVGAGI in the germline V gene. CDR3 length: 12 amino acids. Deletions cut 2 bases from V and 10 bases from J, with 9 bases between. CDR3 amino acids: CASSYTPYEQFF. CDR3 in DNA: TGTGCCAGCAGTTACACCCCGTACGAGCAGTTCTTC.

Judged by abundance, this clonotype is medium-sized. The DNA of the CDR3 is TGTGCCAGCGCGGCGACTAGCGGGGAGGGTTTTGAGACCCAGTACTTC. Its protein product is CASAATSGEGFETQYF. The chain joins TRBV7-9 to TRBJ2-5; 11 nucleotides agree with TRBD2. The length of the CDR3 is 16 residues. Trimming at V came to 8 bases and at J to 5 bases, leaving 13 bases not matched to a gene. The V gene's germline CDR1 is SEHNR and CDR2 FQNEAQ (reference sequence).

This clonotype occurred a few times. This chain's CDR3 is CASSYESDYEQYF. DNA of the CDR3: TGTGCCAGCAGTTACGAATCCGACTACGAGCAGTACTTC. The chain joins TRBV6-6 to TRBJ2-7; the D is unclear. The germline CDR1 and CDR2 sequences are MNHNY and SVGAGI (reference sequence). V was cut by 2 bases and J by 3 bases, with 8 bases left in between. The CDR3 totals 13 residues.

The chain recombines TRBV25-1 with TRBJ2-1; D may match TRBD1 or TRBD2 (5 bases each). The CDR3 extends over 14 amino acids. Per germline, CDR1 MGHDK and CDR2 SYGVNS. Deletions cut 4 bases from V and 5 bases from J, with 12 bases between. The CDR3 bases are TGTGCCAGCAGTGGTGGGTCGGGACACAATGAGCAGTTCTTC. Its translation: CASSGGSGHNEQFF.

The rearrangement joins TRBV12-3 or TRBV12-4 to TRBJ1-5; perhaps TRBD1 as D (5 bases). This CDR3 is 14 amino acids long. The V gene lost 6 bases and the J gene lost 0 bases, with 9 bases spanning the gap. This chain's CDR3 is CASRAGGSNQPQHF. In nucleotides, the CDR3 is TGTGCCAGCAGGGCTGGGGGTAGCAATCAGCCCCAGCATTTT.

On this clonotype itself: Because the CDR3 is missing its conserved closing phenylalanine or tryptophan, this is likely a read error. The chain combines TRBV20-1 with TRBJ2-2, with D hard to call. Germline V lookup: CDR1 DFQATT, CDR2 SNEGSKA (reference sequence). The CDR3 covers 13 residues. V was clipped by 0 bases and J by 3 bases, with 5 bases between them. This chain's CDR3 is CSARDRDTGELFL. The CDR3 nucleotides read TGCAGTGCTAGAGATCGGGACACCGGGGAGCTGTTTCTT.

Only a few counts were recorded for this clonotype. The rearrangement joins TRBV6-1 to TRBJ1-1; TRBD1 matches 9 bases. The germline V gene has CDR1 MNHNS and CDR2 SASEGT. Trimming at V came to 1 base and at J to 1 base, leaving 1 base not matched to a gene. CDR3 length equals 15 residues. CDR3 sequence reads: CASSEEDRGNTEAFF. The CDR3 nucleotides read TGTGCCAGCAGTGAAGAGGACAGGGGGAACACTGAAGCTTTCTTT.

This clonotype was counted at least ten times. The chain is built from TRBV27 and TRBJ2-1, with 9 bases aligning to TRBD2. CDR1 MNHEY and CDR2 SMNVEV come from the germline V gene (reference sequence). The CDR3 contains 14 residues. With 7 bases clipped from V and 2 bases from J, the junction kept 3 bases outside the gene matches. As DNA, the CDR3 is TGTGCCAGCACGCTAGCGGGAACCTACAATGAGCAGTTCTTC. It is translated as CASTLAGTYNEQFF.

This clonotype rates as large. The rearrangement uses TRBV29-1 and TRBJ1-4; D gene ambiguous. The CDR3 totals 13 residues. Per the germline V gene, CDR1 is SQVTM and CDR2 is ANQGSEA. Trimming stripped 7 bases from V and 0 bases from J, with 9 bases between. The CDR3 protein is CSDRIATNEKLFF. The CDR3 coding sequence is TGCAGCGATAGGATCGCAACTAATGAAAAACTGTTTTTT.

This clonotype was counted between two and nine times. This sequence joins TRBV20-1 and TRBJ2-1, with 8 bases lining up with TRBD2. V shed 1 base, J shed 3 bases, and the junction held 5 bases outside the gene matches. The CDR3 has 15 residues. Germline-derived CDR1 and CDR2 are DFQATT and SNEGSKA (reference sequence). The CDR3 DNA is TGCAGTGCTAGAGTCGCGGGAGGCGACTACAATGAGCAGTTCTTC. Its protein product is CSARVAGGDYNEQFF.

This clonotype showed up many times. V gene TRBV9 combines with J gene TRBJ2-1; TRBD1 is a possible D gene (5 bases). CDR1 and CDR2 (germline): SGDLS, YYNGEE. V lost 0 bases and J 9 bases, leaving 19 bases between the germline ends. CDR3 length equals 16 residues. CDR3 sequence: CASSVDRGGSAFEQFF. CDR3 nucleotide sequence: TGTGCCAGCAGCGTAGATAGGGGCGGAAGCGCCTTTGAGCAGTTCTTC.

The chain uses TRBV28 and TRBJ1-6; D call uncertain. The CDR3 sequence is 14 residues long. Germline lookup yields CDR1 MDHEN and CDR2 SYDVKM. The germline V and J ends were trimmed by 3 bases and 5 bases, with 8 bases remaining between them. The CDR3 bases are TGTGCCAGCAGTTTTCTGGCGAATAATTCACCCCTCCACTTT. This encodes CASSFLANNSPLHF.

CDR3 nucleotides: TGTGCCAGCAGTTCCGAATCACTAGCGGACACCGGGGAGCTGTTTTTT. This sequence encodes CASSSESLADTGELFF. The V call is TRBV28, the J call TRBJ2-2, with 8 bases identical to TRBD2. The CDR3 contains 16 residues. V shed 4 bases, J shed 3 bases, and the junction held 7 bases outside the gene matches. From germline, CDR1 is MDHEN and CDR2 SYDVKM.

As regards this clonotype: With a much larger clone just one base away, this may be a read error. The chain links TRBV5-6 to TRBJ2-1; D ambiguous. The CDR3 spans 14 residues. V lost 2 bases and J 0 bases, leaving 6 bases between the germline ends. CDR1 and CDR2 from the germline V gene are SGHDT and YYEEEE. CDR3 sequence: CASSFKSSYNEQFF. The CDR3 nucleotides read TGTGCCAGCAGCTTCAAGAGCTCCTACAATGAGCAGTTCTTC.

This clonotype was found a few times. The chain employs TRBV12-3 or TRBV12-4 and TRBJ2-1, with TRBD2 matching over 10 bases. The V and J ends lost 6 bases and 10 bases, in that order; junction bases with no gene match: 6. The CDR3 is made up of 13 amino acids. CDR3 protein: CASRLSGGGEQFF. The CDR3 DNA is TGTGCCAGCAGATTAAGCGGGGGGGGGGAGCAGTTCTTC.

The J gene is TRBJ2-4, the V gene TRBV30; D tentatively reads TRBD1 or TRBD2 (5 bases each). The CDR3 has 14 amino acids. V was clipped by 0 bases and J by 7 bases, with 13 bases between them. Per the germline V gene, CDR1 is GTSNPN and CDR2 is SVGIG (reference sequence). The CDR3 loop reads CAWSVERGRNIQYF. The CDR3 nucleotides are TGTGCCTGGAGTGTCGAGAGGGGTCGGAACATTCAGTACTTC. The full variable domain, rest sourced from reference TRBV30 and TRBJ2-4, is SQTIHQWPATLVQPVGSPLSLECTVEGTSNPNLYWYRQAAGRGLQLLFYSVGIGQISSEVPQNLSASRPQDRQFILSSKKLLLSDSGFYLCAWSVERGRNIQYFGAGTRLSVL.

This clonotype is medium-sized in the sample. The CDR3 DNA is TGCAGCGTTACAGACAGGGACGCAACCTACGAGCAGTACTTC. Translating it yields CSVTDRDATYEQYF. The chain links TRBV29-1 to TRBJ2-7; 7 bases are shared with TRBD1. The CDR3 contains 14 residues. Trimming cost V 5 bases and J 2 bases; bases outside gene matches: 9. Germline values: CDR1 SQVTM, CDR2 ANQGSEA.

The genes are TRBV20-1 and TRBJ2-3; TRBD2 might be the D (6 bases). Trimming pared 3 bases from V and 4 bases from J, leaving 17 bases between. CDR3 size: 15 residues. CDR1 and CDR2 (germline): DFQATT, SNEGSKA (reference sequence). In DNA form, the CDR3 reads TGCAGTGCTAGCCGAGGGGACTTTGGGCCAGATACGCAGTATTTT. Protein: CSASRGDFGPDTQYF.

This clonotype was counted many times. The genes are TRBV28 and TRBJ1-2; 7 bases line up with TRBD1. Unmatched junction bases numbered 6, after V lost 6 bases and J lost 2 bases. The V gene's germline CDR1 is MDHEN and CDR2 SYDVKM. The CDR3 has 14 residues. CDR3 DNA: TGTGCCAGCAGCACCGGGACAGCAAACTATGGCTACACCTTC. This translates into CASSTGTANYGYTF.

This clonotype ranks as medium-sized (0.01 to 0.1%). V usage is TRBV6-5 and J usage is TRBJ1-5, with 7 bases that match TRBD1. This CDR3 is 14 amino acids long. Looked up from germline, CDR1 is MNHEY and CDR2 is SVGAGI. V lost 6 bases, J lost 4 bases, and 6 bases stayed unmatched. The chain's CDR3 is CASRPTGENQPQHF. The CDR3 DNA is TGTGCCAGCAGACCCACAGGGGAGAATCAGCCCCAGCATTTT.

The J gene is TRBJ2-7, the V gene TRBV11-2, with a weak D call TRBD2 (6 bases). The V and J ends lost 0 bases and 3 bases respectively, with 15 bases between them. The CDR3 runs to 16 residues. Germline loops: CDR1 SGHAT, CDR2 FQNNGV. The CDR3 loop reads CASSLDARRASYEQYF. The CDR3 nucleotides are TGTGCCAGCAGCTTAGATGCGCGGAGGGCTAGCTACGAGCAGTACTTC.

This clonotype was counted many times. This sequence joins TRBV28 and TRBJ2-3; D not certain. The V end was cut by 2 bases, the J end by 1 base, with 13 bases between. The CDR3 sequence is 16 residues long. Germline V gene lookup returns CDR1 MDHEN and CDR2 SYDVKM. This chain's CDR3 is CASSLPVGGGTDTQYF. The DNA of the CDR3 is TGTGCCAGCAGTTTACCTGTAGGCGGTGGCACAGATACGCAGTATTTT.

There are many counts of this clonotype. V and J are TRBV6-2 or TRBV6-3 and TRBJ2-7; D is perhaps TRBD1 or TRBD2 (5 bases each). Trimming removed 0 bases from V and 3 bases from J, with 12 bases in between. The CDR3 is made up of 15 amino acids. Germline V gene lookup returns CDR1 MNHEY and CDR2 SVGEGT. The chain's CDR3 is CASSYSRDARYEQYF. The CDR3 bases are TGTGCCAGCAGTTACTCCCGGGACGCCCGCTACGAGCAGTACTTC.

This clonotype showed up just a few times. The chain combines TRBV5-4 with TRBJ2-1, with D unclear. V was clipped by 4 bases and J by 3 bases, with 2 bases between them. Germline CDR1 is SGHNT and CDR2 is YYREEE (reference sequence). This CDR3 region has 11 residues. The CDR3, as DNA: TGTGCCAGCAGCAGCTACAATGAGCAGTTCTTC. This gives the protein CASSSYNEQFF.